This passage covers 21 T cell receptor beta chains from one sample sequenced in a study of TIL therapy for anti-PD-1-resistant metastatic lung cancer. The immunoSEQ assay was v3. TCRdb keeps only in-frame clones here, not all; method: immunoSEQ multiplex PCR. Among under 35,000 clones, 70% to 80% were seen once, and the ten largest hold about 2.5%. Time point noted: pre-treatment sample, taken before nivolumab and TIL therapy. The source material was blood, sampled at baseline. These receptors all stem from a woman between 25 and 80 years old with non-small cell lung cancer.

The rearrangement links TRBV5-8 to TRBJ2-2, with D maybe TRBD1 (7 bases). The germline gives CDR1 SGHTS, CDR2 YDEGEE. The CDR3 extends over 14 amino acids. Trimming took off 4 bases at V and 5 bases at J, with 12 bases between the two ends. This CDR3 is CASSAGQRTGELFF. The CDR3 DNA reads TGTGCCAGCAGCGCGGGACAGCGGACCGGGGAGCTGTTTTTT.

The chain carries TRBV10-2 and TRBJ2-7; no firm D call. V dropped 6 bases and J dropped 2 bases, with 14 bases sitting between them. CDR1 is WSHSY, CDR2 SAAADI, per germline. The CDR3 covers 14 residues. CDR3 DNA: TGCGCCAGCAGGGTGGCCCAGGCCCCCTACGAGCAGTACTTC. This translates into CASRVAQAPYEQYF.

This chain connects TRBV5-1 to TRBJ2-1, with a weak D call TRBD1 (5 bases). Trimming removed 4 bases at V and 9 bases at J, with 11 bases between. Germline CDR1 SGHRS, CDR2 YFSETQ. The CDR3 length is 12 residues. CDR3 loop: CASSQPTVEQFF. The CDR3 DNA follows: TGCGCCAGCAGCCAGCCGACAGTTGAGCAGTTCTTC.

This clone was seen more than once but under ten times. The rearrangement joins TRBV15 to TRBJ2-1, with D perhaps given as TRBD1 or TRBD2 (5 bases each). The CDR3 has 16 residues. With 5 bases removed from V and 5 bases from J, the gap between germline ends came to 19 bases. Germline V gives CDR1 LNHNV, CDR2 YYDKDF (reference sequence). The CDR3 region has the DNA TGTGCCACCAGCTCTTCCCCCGGGACGCGTGACAATGAGCAGTTCTTC. Its translation: CATSSSPGTRDNEQFF.

V gene TRBV7-2 combines with J gene TRBJ1-4; D perhaps matches TRBD1 (6 bases). Trimming cost V 5 bases and J 5 bases, with 15 bases left between them. Germline V gene lookup returns CDR1 SGHTA and CDR2 FQGNSA. The CDR3 contains 15 residues. CDR3 DNA: TGTGCCAGCAGCCTCAGCAGGGGTCCGAATGAAAAACTGTTTTTT. The encoded protein is CASSLSRGPNEKLFF.

Only a few counts were recorded for this clone. The chain links TRBV28 to TRBJ2-7; D not certain. The CDR3 is 12 residues long. Trimming removed 5 bases from V and 0 bases from J, with 5 bases in between. Per germline, CDR1 MDHEN and CDR2 SYDVKM. The CDR3 DNA is TGTGCCAGCAGTCTGTCCTCCTACGAGCAGTACTTC. Its protein product is CASSLSSYEQYF.

The chain has TRBV7-2 and TRBJ2-3; possibly TRBD2 for D (5 bases). The CDR3 has 13 amino acids. V lost 3 bases, J lost 6 bases, and 10 bases lay in between. Germline V gene data show CDR1 as SGHTA and CDR2 as FQGNSA. CDR3 in amino acids: CASSFYERDTQYF. CDR3 sequence (DNA): TGTGCCAGCAGCTTTTACGAGCGGGATACGCAGTATTTT.

The chain has TRBV6-1 and TRBJ2-3; D may match TRBD1 or TRBD2 (6 bases each). CDR3 length: 17 amino acids. V lost 0 bases and J lost 1, with 14 bases in between. CDR1 and CDR2 from the germline V gene are MNHNS and SASEGT. The CDR3 reads CASSEASRGGGTDTQYF. Written as DNA, the CDR3 is TGTGCCAGCAGTGAAGCGAGCAGGGGAGGAGGCACAGATACGCAGTATTTT.

Here the CDR3 reads CASRDGVYNEQFF. The CDR3 nucleotides read TGTGCCAGCCGGGACGGAGTATACAATGAGCAGTTCTTC. This chain links TRBV19 with TRBJ2-1; D is tentatively TRBD1 or TRBD2 (5 bases each). V lost 9 bases and J 4 bases, leaving 13 bases between the germline ends. In germline, CDR1 is LNHDA, CDR2 SQIVND (reference sequence). The CDR3 consists of 13 residues.

The CDR3 loop reads CASSLRGGNEKLFF. CDR3 sequence (DNA): TGTGCCAGCAGCTTGCGGGGGGGAAATGAAAAACTGTTTTTT. V gene TRBV5-8 combines with J gene TRBJ1-4; possibly TRBD1 for D (5 bases). Trimming cost V 1 base and J 5 bases, with 9 bases left between them. Germline assignment: CDR1 SGHTS and CDR2 YDEGEE. This CDR3 comprises 14 residues. Full variable domain (outside the CDR3, taken from reference TRBV5-8 and TRBJ1-4): EAGVTQSPTHLIKTRGQQATLRCSPISGHTSVYWYQQALGLGLQFLLWYDEGEERNRGNFPPRFSGRQFPNYSSELNVNALELEDSALYLCASSLRGGNEKLFFGSGTQLSVL.

This clone has just one count. The rearrangement uses TRBV18 and TRBJ2-7; tentatively, D is TRBD2 (5 bases). Trimming took 4 bases from V and 3 from J, leaving 10 bases between them. This CDR3 has 13 amino acids. Per the germline V gene, CDR1 is KGHSH and CDR2 is LQKENI. DNA of the CDR3: TGTGCCAGCTCACTAAAAGAGGGCTACGAGCAGTACTTC. This codes for CASSLKEGYEQYF.

V is TRBV6-1 and J is TRBJ1-2; the match to TRBD1 covers 7 bases. The CDR3 runs 13 residues. The junction had 6 bases not matched to a gene; V was cut back by 3 bases and J by 8 bases. Germline CDR1 MNHNS, CDR2 SASEGT. The CDR3: CASSETGLGGYTF. The DNA of the CDR3 is TGTGCCAGCAGTGAGACAGGGCTAGGCGGCTACACCTTC.

In nucleotides, the CDR3 is TGCGCCAGCAGCTTGGCCGGGGGCGCGGGGACTGAAGCTTTCTTT. It codes for CASSLAGGAGTEAFF. This sequence joins TRBV5-1 and TRBJ1-1, with D possibly being TRBD1 (6 bases). V was trimmed by 0 bases and J by 5 bases, leaving 14 bases between them. The germline CDR1 and CDR2 sequences are SGHRS and YFSETQ. The CDR3 length is 15 residues.

The rearrangement joins TRBV4-1 to TRBJ1-4, with a weak D call TRBD1 (6 bases). The V end was cut by 1 base, the J end by 8 bases, with 20 bases between. Germline lookup yields CDR1 MGHRA and CDR2 YSYEKL. The CDR3 has 17 residues. CDR3 sequence: CASSQGPGRTQGEKLFF. CDR3 bases: TGCGCCAGCAGCCAAGGTCCCGGCAGGACTCAGGGGGAAAAACTGTTTTTT.

CDR3 sequence: CASSPIDRGRRSYEQYF. The CDR3 DNA reads TGTGCCAGCAGCCCGATTGACAGGGGACGCCGCTCCTACGAGCAGTACTTC. The J gene is TRBJ2-7, the V gene TRBV11-2; 8 nucleotides align to TRBD1. The junction had 12 bases not matched to a gene; V was cut back by 5 bases and J by 0 bases. Looked up from germline, CDR1 is SGHAT and CDR2 is FQNNGV. The CDR3 loop spans 17 amino acids.

The chain links TRBV2 to TRBJ2-7; D may match TRBD1 or TRBD2 (5 bases each). The CDR3 consists of 14 residues. Germline V gene lookup returns CDR1 SNHLY and CDR2 FYNNEI. V was clipped by 8 bases and J by 2 bases, with 16 bases between them. CDR3 nucleotides: TGTGCCAGCGGATCGGGGCAGCCGCCCTACGAGCAGTACTTC. Translated, it gives CASGSGQPPYEQYF.

CDR3 loop: CASSSTGLALSGELFF. As DNA, the CDR3 is TGTGCCAGCAGTTCCACAGGACTTGCTCTAAGCGGGGAGCTGTTTTTT. The rearrangement links TRBV6-5 to TRBJ2-2; D tentatively reads TRBD1 or TRBD2 (5 bases each). The CDR3 extends over 16 amino acids. Germline V CDR1 and CDR2: MNHEY, SVGAGI. Trimming left V 4 bases short and J 7 bases short, with 19 bases between.

The rearrangement uses TRBV25-1 and TRBJ1-6; D perhaps matches TRBD1 (6 bases). The germline V gene has CDR1 MGHDK and CDR2 SYGVNS. The CDR3 spans 14 residues. V was clipped by 8 bases and J by 4 bases, with 12 bases between them. Here the CDR3 DNA reads TGTGCCAGCGGGGACAACGGGTATAATTCACCCCTCCACTTT. As protein: CASGDNGYNSPLHF.

The chain combines TRBV14 with TRBJ2-7, with 9 bases aligning to TRBD1. This CDR3 is 15 amino acids long. With V trimmed by 4 bases and J by 3 bases, 7 bases remained unmatched. Germline lookup yields CDR1 SGHDN and CDR2 FVKESK. The CDR3 loop is CASSLKGTGIYEQYF. For the CDR3, the DNA is TGTGCCAGCAGCCTTAAAGGGACAGGGATCTACGAGCAGTACTTC.

The chain combines TRBV6-1 with TRBJ1-2; no firm D call. This CDR3 spans 14 amino acids. Germline CDR1 is MNHNS and CDR2 is SASEGT. Trimming cost V 2 bases and J 8 bases, with 15 bases left between them. CDR3 sequence: CASSELDAPQGYTF. The CDR3 bases are TGTGCCAGCAGTGAACTGGACGCACCTCAAGGCTACACCTTC.

This clone was counted between two and nine times. This chain connects TRBV20-1 to TRBJ2-1; D not resolved. CDR3 length: 11 residues. V was trimmed by 6 bases and J by 5 bases, leaving 8 bases between them. The germline gives CDR1 DFQATT, CDR2 SNEGSKA (reference sequence). CDR3: CSADTDNEQFF. CDR3 sequence (DNA): TGCAGTGCAGACACTGACAATGAGCAGTTCTTC.